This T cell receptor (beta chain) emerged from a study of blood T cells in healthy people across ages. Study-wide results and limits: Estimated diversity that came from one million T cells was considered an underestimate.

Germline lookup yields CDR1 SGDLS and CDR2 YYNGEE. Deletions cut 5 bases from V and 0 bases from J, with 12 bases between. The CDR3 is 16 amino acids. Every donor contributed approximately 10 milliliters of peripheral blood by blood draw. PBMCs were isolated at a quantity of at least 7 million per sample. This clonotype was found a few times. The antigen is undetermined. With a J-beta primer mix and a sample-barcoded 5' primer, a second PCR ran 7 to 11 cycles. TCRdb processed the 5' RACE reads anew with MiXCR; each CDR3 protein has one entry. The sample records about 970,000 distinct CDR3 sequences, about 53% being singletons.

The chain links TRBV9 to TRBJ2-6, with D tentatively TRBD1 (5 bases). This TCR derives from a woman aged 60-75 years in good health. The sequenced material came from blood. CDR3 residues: CASSGNRSSGANVLTF. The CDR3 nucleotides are TGTGCCAGCAGTGGAAACAGGAGCTCTGGGGCCAACGTCCTGACTTTC.